The sequence of this T cell receptor beta chain was determined in a study of T cells in Graves' hyperthyroidism and ophthalmopathy. Study summary: Any treatment followed the collection of peripheral blood at initial diagnosis. Whole-study findings and limits: Ophthalmopathy could be told apart from stable hyperthyroidism with a 13 V-J model.

This clonotype appeared many times. What it binds is not known. TCR beta CDR3 sequences were amplified from RNA transcripts. An initial round of RT-PCR targeting the TCR CDR3 relied on the HTBI primer set. Via MiXCR, TCRdb re-called the multiplex PCR reads, giving one row per CDR3 protein. In the table there are around 340,000 distinct CDR3 sequences, 15% to 20% of which are singletons. A patient was excluded if there was uncontrolled infection, other autoimmune disease, pregnancy or lactation. Cells are PBMCs isolated from 10 ml of fresh blood. V lost 0 bases, J lost 7 bases, and 16 bases lay in between. CDR1 is LNHNV, CDR2 YYDKDF, per germline (reference sequence). The CDR3 extends over 16 amino acids.

The sequenced sample was blood. The chain links TRBV15 to TRBJ1-5; the D gene is possibly TRBD1 (5 bases). This receptor was taken from a woman aged 40 to 55 with Graves' ophthalmopathy. The CDR3 reads CATSRDHGGLGQPQHF. For the CDR3, the DNA is TGTGCCACCAGCAGAGATCATGGGGGGTTGGGGCAGCCCCAGCATTTT.